What follows are 25 T cell receptor beta chains derived from one specimen sequenced in a study of cytomegalovirus exposure and HLA in healthy donors. The PCR employed 60 Vbeta primers together with 13 Jbeta primers. Clones were read by immunoSEQ multiplex PCR, and TCRdb kept only the in-frame ones, dropping some. The sample lists 200,000 to 300,000 clones, roughly 86% seen once, with 1.5% to 2.5% in the top ten. The sequencing sample was made of PBMCs. The source of these receptors is a woman in her thirties or forties in good health and CMV-seropositive.

This sequence joins TRBV28 and TRBJ2-7, with 12 nucleotides matching TRBD2. After removal of 4 bases from V and 0 bases from J, the junction contained 7 bases not matched to a gene. The CDR3 loop spans 17 amino acids. Germline CDR1 MDHEN, CDR2 SYDVKM. This chain's CDR3 is CASSSTSGSVPSYEQYF. In DNA form, the CDR3 reads TGTGCCAGCAGTTCGACTAGCGGGAGTGTCCCCTCCTACGAGCAGTACTTC.

This clone was picked up one time. V and J are TRBV5-6 and TRBJ1-2, with no clear D. CDR3 length: 12 amino acids. With 0 bases removed from V and 5 bases from J, the gap between germline ends came to 5 bases. Germline CDR1 SGHDT, CDR2 YYEEEE. CDR3 DNA sequence: TGTGCCAGCAGCTTGGGAGGGTATGGCTACACCTTC. This sequence encodes CASSLGGYGYTF.

The V call is TRBV6-1, the J call TRBJ2-5; TRBD1 matches 9 bases. This CDR3 contains 15 residues. Trimming cost V 6 bases and J 5 bases; bases outside gene matches: 10. Germline-derived CDR1 and CDR2 are MNHNS and SASEGT. Here the CDR3 reads CASSGTQGAGETQYF. CDR3 DNA sequence: TGTGCCAGCAGCGGGACACAGGGGGCCGGGGAGACCCAGTACTTC.

This sequence joins TRBV5-4 and TRBJ2-5; D is perhaps TRBD1 (5 bases). Looked up from germline, CDR1 is SGHNT and CDR2 is YYREEE (reference sequence). This CDR3 comprises 14 residues. Trimming removed 0 bases at V and 5 bases at J, with 11 bases between. In nucleotides, the CDR3 is TGTGCCAGCAGCTTGGAAGGGGTTCGGGAGACCCAGTACTTC. Residues: CASSLEGVRETQYF. Together with reference TRBV5-4 and TRBJ2-5, the CDR3 gives the full variable domain: ETGVTQSPTHLIKTRGQQVTLRCSSQSGHNTVSWYQQALGQGPQFIFQYYREEENGRGNFPPRFSGLQFPNYSSELNVNALELDDSALYLCASSLEGVRETQYFGPGTRLLVL.

In its sample, this clone was seen once. CDR3 sequence: CASSLWATNEKLFF. The CDR3 DNA follows: TGTGCCAGCAGCCTTTGGGCTACTAATGAAAAACTGTTTTTT. The chain uses TRBV27 and TRBJ1-4; unclear D gene. The germline V gene has CDR1 MNHEY and CDR2 SMNVEV (reference sequence). V lost 6 bases and J 2 bases, leaving 10 bases between the germline ends. The CDR3 length is 14 residues.

The rearrangement uses TRBV2 and TRBJ1-5, with 9 bases identical to TRBD1. Losses at the gene ends were 6 bases for V and 5 bases for J; bases not matched to a gene: 8. The CDR3 spans 15 residues. CDR1 is SNHLY and CDR2 is FYNNEI in the germline V gene. The CDR3 DNA reads as TGTGCCAGCAGCCCAGACAGGGGGGAGTATCAGCCCCAGCATTTT. Translating it yields CASSPDRGEYQPQHF.

This clone occurred a few times. The chain uses TRBV5-1 and TRBJ2-1; 7 nucleotides agree with TRBD2. J was trimmed by 7 bases and V by 0 bases; bases with no gene match: 10. Germline lookup yields CDR1 SGHRS and CDR2 YFSETQ. This CDR3 region has 16 residues. The CDR3 nucleotides are TGCGCCAGCAGCTTGGACCCCGGGACTACCTGGAATGAGCAGTTCTTC. It translates to CASSLDPGTTWNEQFF.

This chain joins TRBV9 and TRBJ2-1; 8 nucleotides line up with TRBD2. Looked up from germline, CDR1 is SGDLS and CDR2 is YYNGEE. This CDR3 spans 15 amino acids. Germline trimming cut 0 bases from V and 10 bases from J; bases unmatched to any gene: 9. The CDR3 protein is CASSVGGAGGGEQFF. CDR3 nucleotides: TGTGCCAGCAGCGTAGGAGGCGCGGGGGGAGGGGAGCAGTTCTTC.

This chain uses TRBV28 with TRBJ1-5; a weak D match, TRBD1 (6 bases). CDR3 length: 16 residues. Per germline, CDR1 MDHEN and CDR2 SYDVKM. The V gene lost 6 bases and the J gene lost 0 bases, with 15 bases spanning the gap. CDR3 nucleotides: TGTGCCAGCAGCGAAGGGGGGGTCTATAGCAATCAGCCCCAGCATTTT. Its protein is CASSEGGVYSNQPQHF.

The chain combines TRBV7-6 with TRBJ2-1, with D tentatively TRBD1 (5 bases). The V end lost 3 bases, the J end lost 6 bases, and 12 bases lay between the germline ends. Germline V gives CDR1 SGHVS, CDR2 FNYEAQ. The CDR3 consists of 14 residues. CDR3 sequence reads: CASSLIDQGNEQFF. CDR3 sequence (DNA): TGTGCCAGCAGCTTGATTGATCAGGGCAATGAGCAGTTCTTC.

The chain has TRBV19 and TRBJ2-3; 8 bases align to TRBD1. Germline V gene lookup returns CDR1 LNHDA and CDR2 SQIVND (reference sequence). The CDR3 has 15 amino acids. Trimming removed 4 bases from V and 2 bases from J; junction bases left unmatched: 5. The CDR3 is CASSRTGQPTDTQYF. CDR3 DNA sequence: TGTGCCAGTAGTAGGACAGGGCAACCCACAGATACGCAGTATTTT.

The chain joins TRBV5-1 to TRBJ2-1; D not certain. Trimming left V 0 bases short and J 8 bases short, with 12 bases between. From germline, CDR1 is SGHRS and CDR2 YFSETQ. The CDR3 is 14 amino acids. In nucleotides, the CDR3 is TGCGCCAGCAGCTTGGATTTAGTTATCGATGAGCAGTTCTTC. Amino acids: CASSLDLVIDEQFF.

V gene TRBV30 combines with J gene TRBJ1-1, with 7 bases that match TRBD1. In germline, CDR1 is GTSNPN, CDR2 SVGIG (reference sequence). The CDR3 consists of 16 residues. V was pared by 0 bases and J by 6 bases, with 13 bases of the junction left unmatched. Here the CDR3 DNA reads TGTGCCTGGAGTGTACATGCGACAGGGAGTATACCTGAAGCTTTCTTT. Its translation is CAWSVHATGSIPEAFF.

The CDR3: CASSSDRDTEAFF. DNA for the CDR3: TGTGCCAGCAGCTCCGACAGGGACACTGAAGCTTTCTTT. V usage is TRBV7-2 and J usage is TRBJ1-1; 7 bases are a match to TRBD1. Unmatched junction bases numbered 2, after V lost 4 bases and J lost 3 bases. CDR3 length: 13 amino acids. Germline CDR1 SGHTA, CDR2 FQGNSA. Filled out from reference TRBV7-2 and TRBJ1-1, the complete variable domain reads GAGVSQSPSNKVTEKGKDVELRCDPISGHTALYWYRQSLGQGLEFLIYFQGNSAPDKSGLPSDRFSAERTGGSVSTLTIQRTQQEDSAVYLCASSSDRDTEAFFGQGTRLTVV.

The chain joins TRBV4-2 to TRBJ2-7, with TRBD1 identical over 9 bases. The CDR3 runs to 14 residues. The germline V gene has CDR1 LGHNA and CDR2 YNFKEQ. Trimming took 3 bases from V and 4 from J; bases not matched to a gene: 4. The CDR3 DNA reads as TGTGCCAGCAGCCAGGGGACAGGGTGGTACGAGCAGTACTTC. Translating it yields CASSQGTGWYEQYF.

This chain uses TRBV5-3 with TRBJ2-7; possibly TRBD1 for D (5 bases). TRBV5-3 is reported as an ORF; its role is uncertain. Trimming stripped 7 bases from V and 0 bases from J, with 8 bases between. CDR3 length equals 12 residues. DNA for the CDR3: TGTGCCAGATCGACAGTCTCCTACGAGCAGTACTTC. Translated: CARSTVSYEQYF.

This chain connects TRBV5-8 to TRBJ1-5, with 7 bases aligning to TRBD1. Unmatched junction bases numbered 9, after V lost 3 bases and J lost 0 bases. Germline CDR1 and CDR2: SGHTS and YDEGEE. The CDR3 runs 17 residues. CDR3 sequence reads: CASSSPGGLGSNQPQHF. The CDR3 DNA reads as TGTGCCAGCAGCTCCCCAGGGGGGTTGGGTAGCAATCAGCCCCAGCATTTT.

The chain carries TRBV2 and TRBJ2-5; D perhaps matches TRBD1 (6 bases). Germline assignment: CDR1 SNHLY and CDR2 FYNNEI. The CDR3 extends over 14 amino acids. The germline V and J ends were trimmed by 6 bases and 2 bases, with 13 bases remaining between them. CDR3 in amino acids: CASRRTAEQETQYF. In DNA, the CDR3 is TGTGCCAGCAGGAGGACAGCCGAACAAGAGACCCAGTACTTC.

V and J are TRBV11-3 and TRBJ2-7, with D perhaps matching TRBD2 (5 bases). The germline CDR1 and CDR2 sequences are SGHNT and YENEEA. This CDR3 spans 12 amino acids. V was clipped by 7 bases and J by 0 bases, with 7 bases between them. Written as DNA, the CDR3 is TGTGCCAGCACCGGACTCTCCTACGAGCAGTACTTC. It codes for CASTGLSYEQYF.

This chain links TRBV14 with TRBJ2-5, with TRBD1 as a possible D gene (5 bases). V was shortened by 2 bases and J by 5 bases, with 18 bases between the two germline ends. This CDR3 spans 16 amino acids. The V gene's germline CDR1 is SGHDN and CDR2 FVKESK. CDR3 residues: CASSQIGTGFFETQYF. Here the CDR3 DNA reads TGTGCCAGCAGCCAAATTGGTACAGGCTTCTTCGAGACCCAGTACTTC.

This chain uses TRBV7-2 with TRBJ1-5, with TRBD1 matching over 7 bases. V lost 5 bases and J lost 2; bases outside the gene matches: 9. Per the germline V gene, CDR1 is SGHTA and CDR2 is FQGNSA. This CDR3 region has 16 residues. The CDR3 here is CASSQQGTGGNQPQHF. DNA of the CDR3: TGTGCCAGCAGCCAACAGGGGACGGGGGGCAATCAGCCCCAGCATTTT.

The CDR3 spells CASSVLTSKSSYEQYF. CDR3 nucleotide sequence: TGCGCCAGCAGTGTACTGACTAGCAAGAGCTCCTACGAGCAGTACTTC. V is TRBV10-1 and J is TRBJ2-7, with 7 bases aligning to TRBD2. J lost 0 bases, V lost 4 bases, and 9 bases had no gene match. The CDR3 has 16 residues. Germline CDR1 WNHNN, CDR2 SYGVQD (reference sequence).

This chain uses TRBV6-1 with TRBJ2-7; TRBD1 matches at 7 bases. Germline-derived CDR1 and CDR2 are MNHNS and SASEGT. The J segment lost 2 bases and the V segment lost 5 bases, leaving 6 bases of the junction unmatched. The CDR3 is 14 residues long. The CDR3 region is CASSTRDRAYEQYF. CDR3 nucleotide sequence: TGTGCCAGCAGTACCCGGGACAGAGCCTACGAGCAGTACTTC.

The chain carries TRBV4-1 and TRBJ2-3; the match to TRBD2 covers 7 bases. CDR1 MGHRA and CDR2 YSYEKL come from the germline V gene. The CDR3 sequence is 18 residues long. V was pared by 0 bases and J by 0 bases, with 9 bases of the junction left unmatched. CDR3: CASSQDLLAEISTDTQYF. As DNA, the CDR3 is TGCGCCAGCAGCCAAGATCTCCTAGCGGAGATTAGCACAGATACGCAGTATTTT.

This sequence joins TRBV7-2 and TRBJ1-6; D ambiguous. The length of the CDR3 is 15 residues. V was pared by 2 bases and J by 0 bases, with 5 bases between. Germline V lookup: CDR1 SGHTA, CDR2 FQGNSA. The CDR3 loop reads CASSLPGSYNSPLHF. The DNA for the CDR3 is TGTGCCAGCAGCTTACCGGGCTCCTATAATTCACCCCTCCACTTT.